This entry features one TCR beta chain sequence. This clonotype has a count of ten or more. Its antigen is not yet known. No base quality information exists; no much larger clone differs at one position. cDNA was synthesized by template-switch 5'RACE using a primer with a 10-nucleotide random unique molecular identifier that tagged each TCR transcript. Every sequencing run covered 15-18 subjects and yielded more than 160 million TCR-beta sequences. The RNeasy kit was used for extraction of total RNA. Using the KAPA Real-time Library Amplification kit, TCR-beta VDJ regions were amplified with primers for the TCR constant region and the 5'RACE anchor. A first PCR added sample indexes and Illumina adaptors, and a second PCR then raised library yield. After Ampure bead purification, the roughly 650 bp TCR product was size-selected on a 2% E-gel SizeSelection system. Library quality was checked on a Bioanalyzer, concentration was measured with Qubit, and libraries were quantified with the Kapa Library Quantification kit before pooling. Libraries were sequenced paired-end 2 x 150 bp on an Illumina HiSeq 2500. To increase sequence diversity, roughly 24-30% phiX was spiked into each library pool. Per the authors' processing: The UMI-based MiGEC pipeline processed quality-filtered reads and removed over 80% of raw TCR sequences during error correction. VDJ genes were aligned to IMGT germline references, and clonotypes were defined by unique CDR3 amino acid sequence plus V-J genes. Clonal expansion, Shannon diversity and CDR3 relatedness were evaluated with VDJtools (CalcPairwiseDistances, ClusterSamples), while phylogenetic trees were built in CLCbio workbench. A clone was classed as expanded if it had 8 or more unique UMIs, a cutoff based on coefficient-of-variation modelling across technical triplicates. Using fastp at Q25 and MiXCR, TCRdb reprocessed the public reads and kept productive beta chains. Identical CDR3 proteins give one entry, which carries the most common genes and DNA. The V and J calls and clone size come from TCRdb's table, not from the authors' own analysis. A total of under 75,000 distinct CDR3 sequences appear in this sample, 3.2% of them only once. Roughly 5.2% of the sample rests with the top ten.

The data are from a study of neurological immune-mediated disorders (dated by TCRdb to the late 2010s). Regarding the complete study: Among the roughly 34 multiple sclerosis patients, relapsing-remitting MS was present in some 30 and secondary progressive MS was present in 3. The cohort comprised 68 subjects: roughly 15 HAM/TSP patients, approximately 34 multiple sclerosis patients and about 20 healthy controls. Alongside PBMC samples, the set of some 98 TCR-beta libraries contained longitudinal samples, technical triplicates, and paired CD4+ and CD8+ T-cell subsets that had been sorted. Using UMI-based sequencing, the study compared peripheral blood TCR-beta repertoires from patients with HTLV-I-associated myelopathy (HAM/TSP), patients with multiple sclerosis, and healthy controls. Here is what the overall study found, with its caveats: Phylogenetic analysis grouped repertoires from 18 of 34 MS patients into a cluster of related CDR3 sequences, suggesting a possible repertoire-level signature. No identical CDR3 amino acid sequences were shared among expanded clones across subjects, suggesting private TCR-beta repertoires in all groups. The MS cluster was not associated with any clinical or MRI features, and the authors stated that larger cohorts are needed. TCR clonal expansion was highest in HAM/TSP patients and lowest in MS patients, with MS patients falling below even healthy controls.

Unsorted PBMC libraries were generated from 2 million PBMCs stored in RNAlater at -80 °C until RNA extraction. The multiple sclerosis patients were enrolled in a US clinical protocol that evaluated disease progression with magnetic resonance imaging. Peripheral blood was subjected to Ficoll-Hypaque density gradient centrifugation to isolate PBMCs, which were then cryopreserved in liquid nitrogen. This TCR derives from a woman aged 45-60 years with multiple sclerosis. Sequenced input: PBMCs.

The CDR3 region has the sequence CASRIAGGKQFF. DNA sequence: TGTGCCAGCAGGATAGCCGGCGGTAAGCAGTTCTTC. The receptor chain draws on TRBV12-3 or TRBV12-4 and TRBJ2-1, with no confident D gene call. The CDR3 has 12 amino acids, counting the end cysteine and phenylalanine. Of the read, only the CDR3 DNA is kept; its 36 bases are in frame from base 1. Between the V and J ends, shortened by 6 bases and 11 bases respectively, the junction contains 14 bases.